This passage covers 17 T cell receptor beta chains from one sample sequenced in a study of blood T cell repertoires in COVID-19. Generated by immunoSEQ multiplex PCR, the TCRdb table keeps only in-frame clones and is missing some. This sample yields 150,000 or so clones, of which approximately 83% are seen a single time; roughly 9.2% belongs to the top ten. Sequences were obtained from PBMCs or T cells enriched from blood (not recorded which). These receptors all come from a man over 45 who had recovered from COVID-19.

The chain combines TRBV10-3 with TRBJ2-3; 7 nucleotides align to TRBD1. The CDR3 is 16 residues long. Trimming removed 4 bases from V and 4 bases from J; junction bases left unmatched: 11. Germline-derived CDR1 and CDR2 are ENHRY and SYGVKD. The CDR3 DNA reads TGTGCCATCAGTGCGCAGACAGGGAGCTTCGCAGATACGCAGTATTTT. Amino acids: CAISAQTGSFADTQYF.

V gene TRBV7-6 combines with J gene TRBJ2-1; 8 nucleotides align to TRBD2. Germline loops: CDR1 SGHVS, CDR2 FNYEAQ. The CDR3 is 18 amino acids. V trimming: 5 bases; J trimming: 4 bases; junction bases outside the gene matches: 16. The CDR3, as DNA: TGTGCCAGCAGCCCCATGGTTAGGAGCGGGGGACTATACAATGAGCAGTTCTTC. Translation gives CASSPMVRSGGLYNEQFF.

The V call is TRBV4-2, the J call TRBJ2-7, with TRBD2 matching over 10 bases. Germline V gene lookup returns CDR1 LGHNA and CDR2 YNFKEQ. The length of the CDR3 is 15 residues. The V gene end was trimmed by 0 bases and the J gene end by 6 bases; junction bases not matched to a gene: 5. As DNA, the CDR3 is TGTGCCAGCAGCCAAGATGAGGGACTAGCGCTCGAGCAGTACTTC. Amino acids: CASSQDEGLALEQYF.

This chain joins TRBV19 and TRBJ1-2, with TRBD1 as a possible D gene (5 bases). V gave up 3 bases and J gave up 6 bases, with 11 bases separating them. The CDR3 is 13 residues long. CDR1 is LNHDA and CDR2 is SQIVND in the germline V gene (reference sequence). The CDR3 coding sequence is TGTGCCAGTAGTATGGGGCAGTCAAATGGCTACACCTTC. This codes for CASSMGQSNGYTF.

This chain uses TRBV12-5 with TRBJ2-3; possibly TRBD1 for D (6 bases). Trimming removed 3 bases from V and 5 bases from J, with 6 bases in between. CDR3 length equals 12 residues. CDR1 is LGHNT and CDR2 is FRNRAP in the germline V gene. The CDR3 nucleotides read TGTGCTAGTGGTTTACAGGGAGATACGCAGTATTTT. Residues: CASGLQGDTQYF.

The CDR3 here is CASTVGQGTYNEQFF. CDR3 DNA sequence: TGTGCCAGCACTGTCGGACAGGGGACCTACAATGAGCAGTTCTTC. The J gene is TRBJ2-1, the V gene TRBV27; TRBD1 matches at 9 bases. The CDR3 is 15 amino acids. With 7 bases clipped from V and 2 bases from J, the junction kept 6 bases outside the gene matches. The germline V gene has CDR1 MNHEY and CDR2 SMNVEV (reference sequence).

The chain is built from TRBV9 and TRBJ1-2, with 10 nucleotides matching TRBD1. Germline V gives CDR1 SGDLS, CDR2 YYNGEE. The CDR3 runs 15 residues. V dropped 3 bases and J dropped 4; count of bases not matched to a gene: 6. The CDR3 nucleotides read TGTGCCAGCAGCGCCGCGGGACAGGGGAGCTATGGCTACACCTTC. This encodes CASSAAGQGSYGYTF.

V gene TRBV5-1 combines with J gene TRBJ1-4; 8 bases align to TRBD1. With V trimmed by 4 bases and J by 0 bases, 14 bases remained unmatched. This CDR3 spans 19 amino acids. Germline V gene lookup returns CDR1 SGHRS and CDR2 YFSETQ. The CDR3: CASSPHRTGNPSTNEKLFF. DNA for the CDR3: TGCGCCAGCAGCCCCCATCGGACAGGGAACCCATCAACTAATGAAAAACTGTTTTTT.

V usage is TRBV7-2 and J usage is TRBJ1-2; TRBD1 is a possible D gene (6 bases). The germline V and J ends were trimmed by 1 base and 1 base, with 10 bases remaining between them. CDR1 is SGHTA and CDR2 is FQGNSA in the germline V gene. This CDR3 is 15 amino acids long. The CDR3 sequence is CASSLDNRVNYGYTF. CDR3 in DNA: TGTGCCAGCAGCTTAGATAACAGGGTTAACTATGGCTACACCTTC. The whole variable domain, filled in from reference TRBV7-2 and TRBJ1-2, reads GAGVSQSPSNKVTEKGKDVELRCDPISGHTALYWYRQSLGQGLEFLIYFQGNSAPDKSGLPSDRFSAERTGGSVSTLTIQRTQQEDSAVYLCASSLDNRVNYGYTFGSGTRLTVV.

The chain employs TRBV18 and TRBJ2-7, with D hard to call. Germline V CDR1 and CDR2: KGHSH, LQKENI. Trimming took 3 bases from V and 7 from J, leaving 16 bases between them. The CDR3 runs 14 residues. The DNA of the CDR3 is TGTGCCAGCTCACCCTTCTCCCGAACTGAAGAGCAGTACTTC. Protein product: CASSPFSRTEEQYF.

This chain links TRBV12-3 or TRBV12-4 with TRBJ1-5; maybe TRBD1 (6 bases). V was cut by 6 bases and J by 1 base, with 7 bases left in between. This CDR3 is 13 amino acids long. In nucleotides, the CDR3 is TGTGCCAGCAGAGGACAGAGCAATCAGCCCCAGCATTTT. Translated, it gives CASRGQSNQPQHF.

A word on this clone: Compared with germline, one end of the junction differs, possibly owing to a read error. V usage is TRBV12-3 or TRBV12-4 and J usage is TRBJ1-4, with 7 bases fitting TRBD1. The CDR3 loop spans 11 amino acids. Written as DNA, the CDR3 is TGTGCCAGCAGTTTAGAGGGACAGAGGTCGTTT. Its protein is CASSLEGQRSF.

The chain has TRBV12-3 or TRBV12-4 and TRBJ2-7, with D hard to call. The CDR3 is 13 amino acids. V lost 6 bases and J 6 bases, leaving 15 bases between the germline ends. DNA of the CDR3: TGTGCCAGCAGCATGGCCAAGAGGCTCGAGCAGTACTTC. Its translation is CASSMAKRLEQYF.

This chain connects TRBV5-5 to TRBJ2-2; maybe TRBD2 (7 bases). Germline V lookup: CDR1 SGHKS, CDR2 YYEKEE (reference sequence). Trimming cost V 4 bases and J 6 bases, with 16 bases left between them. CDR3 length equals 15 residues. The DNA of the CDR3 is TGTGCCAGCAGCCCGGGCGGGGGCGCGTCCGGGGAGCTGTTTTTT. It codes for CASSPGGGASGELFF.

This chain uses TRBV7-9 with TRBJ1-2, with a tentative D call TRBD1 (6 bases). The ends were cut back, 5 bases at V and 6 bases at J, with 19 bases in the middle. Germline CDR1 reads SEHNR; CDR2 reads FQNEAQ (reference sequence). This CDR3 is built from 15 residues. The CDR3 DNA sequence: TGTGCCAGCAGCCGGGAGGGGGGAAAAGGAGATGGCTACACCTTC. It yields the protein CASSREGGKGDGYTF.

In its sample, this clone was seen many times. The CDR3 here is CASSQDLGGPRNTIYF. The CDR3 region has the DNA TGCGCCAGCAGCCAAGACCTCGGGGGGCCTCGAAACACCATATATTTT. This chain links TRBV4-3 with TRBJ1-3; the D gene is possibly TRBD1 (6 bases). This CDR3 region has 16 residues. Looked up from germline, CDR1 is LGHNA and CDR2 is YSLEER. The V gene lost 0 bases and the J gene lost 5 bases, with 14 bases spanning the gap.

This clone has a handful of counts. The chain uses TRBV4-1 and TRBJ1-6; 10 nucleotides line up with TRBD1. Germline-derived CDR1 and CDR2 are MGHRA and YSYEKL. The V segment lost 1 base and the J segment 8 bases; nucleotides outside the gene matches: 2. The CDR3 loop spans 15 amino acids. The CDR3 sequence: CASSQAGTGDSPLHF. DNA of the CDR3: TGCGCCAGCAGCCAAGCCGGGACAGGGGATTCACCCCTCCACTTT.